This TCR beta chain was identified in a study of identical twins. Study-level points and caveats: Low generation probability was overrepresented in out-of-frame alpha sequences shared by twins.

Each cDNA held unique molecular identifiers, and template switching gave it a universal primer site. Via MiXCR, TCRdb re-called the 5' RACE reads, giving one row per CDR3 protein. This table holds some 600,000 distinct CDR3 sequences, roughly 7.2% found once. Trimming removed 0 bases from V and 4 bases from J, with 9 bases in between. The CDR3 totals 14 residues. Germline CDR1 reads SGHDN; CDR2 reads FVKESK. This clonotype was seen repeatedly, ten times or more. Its specificity is unknown. These data also formed part of another study, on yellow fever vaccine responses in identical twins.

V is TRBV14 and J is TRBJ1-2; maybe TRBD1 (5 bases). Sequencing was performed on PBMCs. The sequence came from a young woman in good health. In DNA form, the CDR3 reads TGTGCCAGCAGCCAAGACTCAGGGATCTATGGCTACACCTTC. Translated: CASSQDSGIYGYTF.